A selection of T cell receptor beta chains follows, all from one sample in a study of T-cell memory formation after mild COVID-19. TCRdb re-derived calls from the 5' RACE reads in MiXCR, one entry per CDR3 protein. The sample lists 75,000 to 95,000 distinct CDR3 sequences, more than 13% occurring once. The specimen sequenced was PBMCs or a T cell subset sorted from them (not recorded which). These receptors were collected from a man between 18 and 35 years old who had mild COVID-19 (a few samples of this study predate the infection). Cell type and time point are not known. Both conserved end residues are trimmed from each CDR3.

v_gene	CDR3aa
TRBV7-9	ASSLPGGAEAF
TRBV20-1	SARGAYSGNTIY
TRBV4-1	ASSQDLAAGFYNEQF
TRBV4-1	ASSRFGSLDVKTGELF
TRBV5-4	ASSFAGMNTEAF
TRBV9	ASSGGQGVNEQF
TRBV4-1	ASSQEGGGSTDTQY
TRBV4-1	ASSQDREPYEQY
TRBV19	ASSPRPDRDYEQY
TRBV5-1	ASSLEAEGDEQY
TRBV5-1	ASSLGRGGTEAF
TRBV4-1	ASSQGGEVTEAF
TRBV30	AWTVDPKPSATPLYNEQF
TRBV3-1	ASSQLEGTAYYNEQF
TRBV4-3	ASSQDMGVVTEAF
TRBV12-3/TRBV12-4	ASSFSPSGGIYEQY
TRBV6-6	ASSYSNSGGYNEQF
TRBV12-3/TRBV12-4	ASTLGDISYEQY
TRBV4-3	ASSQGYNEQF
TRBV27	ASSFTTTRSYNEQF
TRBV7-9	ASSLTSGGTDTQY
TRBV5-1	ASSSNDYEQY
TRBV4-1	ASSLSGTGVPEQY
TRBV7-9	ASSLSSGGFQETQY
TRBV5-6	ASSSQFYSGNTIY
TRBV19	ASTEDFNQPQH
TRBV7-9	ASRSSTGGLAGPYNEQF
TRBV29-1	SVDDLAGEYNEQF
TRBV7-9	ASSWGISGGAADTQY
TRBV11-2	ASLRGGQGIYEQY
TRBV6-6	ASGWGNEQF
TRBV20-1	SARDWAGQANQPQH
TRBV28	ASTLWVYPDANTGELF
TRBV4-1	ASSQVGRTEQF
TRBV9	ASSVAGWRGGSPLH
TRBV12-3/TRBV12-4	ASRGVRGADTQY
TRBV24-1	ATSDLGQDTDTQY
TRBV7-9	ASSYGQGLHQPQH
TRBV6-5	ASSYDGSLFEQY
TRBV4-1	ASSQAGTGLLWLRGYT
TRBV5-1	ASSVPGTAYNEQF
TRBV20-1	SARDPIGYYGYT
TRBV6-5	ASSEGGSTQY